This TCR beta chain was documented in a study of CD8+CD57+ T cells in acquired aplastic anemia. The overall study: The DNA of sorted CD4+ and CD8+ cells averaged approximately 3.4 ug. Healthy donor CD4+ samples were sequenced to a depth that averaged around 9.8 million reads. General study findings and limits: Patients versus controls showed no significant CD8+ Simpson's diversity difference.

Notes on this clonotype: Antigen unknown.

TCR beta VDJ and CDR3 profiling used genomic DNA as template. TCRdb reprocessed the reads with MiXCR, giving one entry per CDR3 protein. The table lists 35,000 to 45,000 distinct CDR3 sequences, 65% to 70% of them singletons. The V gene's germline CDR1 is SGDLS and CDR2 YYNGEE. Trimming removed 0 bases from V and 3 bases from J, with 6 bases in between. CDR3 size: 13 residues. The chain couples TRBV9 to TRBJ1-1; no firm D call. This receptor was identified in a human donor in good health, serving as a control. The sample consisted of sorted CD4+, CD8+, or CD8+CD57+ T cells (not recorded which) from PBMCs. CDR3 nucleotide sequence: TGTGCCAGCAGCGTAGACGGAGACACTGAAGCTTTCTTT. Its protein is CASSVDGDTEAFF.